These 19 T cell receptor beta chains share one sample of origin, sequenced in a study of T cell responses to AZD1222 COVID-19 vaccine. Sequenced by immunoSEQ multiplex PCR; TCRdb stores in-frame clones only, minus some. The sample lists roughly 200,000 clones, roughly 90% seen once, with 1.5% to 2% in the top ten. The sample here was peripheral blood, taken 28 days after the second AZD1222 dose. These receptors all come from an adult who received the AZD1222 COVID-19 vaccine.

The CDR3 protein is CASSLAQERGVLNEQYF. The CDR3 DNA reads as TGTGCCAGCAGCTTAGCGCAGGAGCGGGGGGTATTAAACGAGCAGTACTTC. V gene TRBV7-6 combines with J gene TRBJ2-7, with TRBD2 matching over 9 bases. J gave up 5 bases and V 0 bases, and 11 bases lay outside the gene matches. The CDR3 has 17 amino acids. Germline CDR1 SGHVS, CDR2 FNYEAQ.

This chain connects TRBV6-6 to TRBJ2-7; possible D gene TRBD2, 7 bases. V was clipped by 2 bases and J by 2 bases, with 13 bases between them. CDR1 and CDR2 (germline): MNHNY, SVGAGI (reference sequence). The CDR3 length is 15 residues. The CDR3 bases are TGTGCCAGCAGTTACCCGTCGGGGGGCCCCTACGAGCAGTACTTC. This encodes CASSYPSGGPYEQYF.

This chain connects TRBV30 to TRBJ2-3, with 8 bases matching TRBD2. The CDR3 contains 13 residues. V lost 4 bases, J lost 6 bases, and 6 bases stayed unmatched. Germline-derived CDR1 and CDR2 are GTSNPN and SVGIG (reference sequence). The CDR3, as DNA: TGTGCCTGGAATCGGGGGGGGAGGGATACGCAGTATTTT. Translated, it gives CAWNRGGRDTQYF. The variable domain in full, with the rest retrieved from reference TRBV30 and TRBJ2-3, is SQTIHQWPATLVQPVGSPLSLECTVEGTSNPNLYWYRQAAGRGLQLLFYSVGIGQISSEVPQNLSASRPQDRQFILSSKKLLLSDSGFYLCAWNRGGRDTQYFGPGTRLTVL.

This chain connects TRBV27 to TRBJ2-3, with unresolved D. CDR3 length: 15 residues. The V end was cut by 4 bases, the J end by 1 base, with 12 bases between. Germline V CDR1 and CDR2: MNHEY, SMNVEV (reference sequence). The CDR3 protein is CASSSITLRTDTQYF. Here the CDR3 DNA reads TGTGCCAGCAGTTCGATAACCCTCCGCACAGATACGCAGTATTTT.

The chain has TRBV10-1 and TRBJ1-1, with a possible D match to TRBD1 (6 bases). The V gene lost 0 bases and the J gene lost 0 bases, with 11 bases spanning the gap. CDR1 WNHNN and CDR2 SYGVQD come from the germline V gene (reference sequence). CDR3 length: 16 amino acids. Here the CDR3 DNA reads TGCGCCAGCAGTGAGTCGACAGGAAAAATGAACACTGAAGCTTTCTTT. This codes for CASSESTGKMNTEAFF.

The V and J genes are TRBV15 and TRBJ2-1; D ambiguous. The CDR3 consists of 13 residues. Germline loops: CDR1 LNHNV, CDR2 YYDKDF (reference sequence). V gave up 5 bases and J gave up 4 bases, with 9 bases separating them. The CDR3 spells CATSPRAYNEQFF. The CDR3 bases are TGTGCCACCAGCCCCCGAGCGTACAATGAGCAGTTCTTC.

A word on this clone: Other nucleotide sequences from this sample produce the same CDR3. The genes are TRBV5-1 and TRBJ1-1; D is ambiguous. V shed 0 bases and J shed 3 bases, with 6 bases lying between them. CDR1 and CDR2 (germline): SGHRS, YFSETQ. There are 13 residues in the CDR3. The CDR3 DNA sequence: TGCGCCAGCAGCTTGGACAGAGACACTGAAGCTTTCTTT. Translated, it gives CASSLDRDTEAFF. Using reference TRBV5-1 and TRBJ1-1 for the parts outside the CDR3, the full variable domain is KAGVTQTPRYLIKTRGQQVTLSCSPISGHRSVSWYQQTPGQGLQFLFEYFSETQRNKGNFPGRFSGRQFSNSRSEMNVSTLELGDSALYLCASSLDRDTEAFFGQGTRLTVV.

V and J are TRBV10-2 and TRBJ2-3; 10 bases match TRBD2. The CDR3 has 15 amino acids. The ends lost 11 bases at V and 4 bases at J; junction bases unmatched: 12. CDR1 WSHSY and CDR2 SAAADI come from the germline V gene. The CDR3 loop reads CAGSRTGTSADTQYF. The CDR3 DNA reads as TGCGCCGGATCCCGGACGGGGACTAGCGCAGATACGCAGTATTTT.

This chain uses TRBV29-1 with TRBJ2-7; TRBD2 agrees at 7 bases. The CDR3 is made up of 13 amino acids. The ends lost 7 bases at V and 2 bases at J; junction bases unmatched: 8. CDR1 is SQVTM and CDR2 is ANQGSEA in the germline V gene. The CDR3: CSARRDYTYEQYF. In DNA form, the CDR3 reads TGCAGCGCCCGGCGGGACTATACCTACGAGCAGTACTTC.

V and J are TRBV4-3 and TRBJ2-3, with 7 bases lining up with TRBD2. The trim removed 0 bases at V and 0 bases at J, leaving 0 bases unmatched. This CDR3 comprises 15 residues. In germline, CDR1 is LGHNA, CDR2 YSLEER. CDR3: CASSQDSGSTDTQYF. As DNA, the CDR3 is TGCGCCAGCAGCCAAGATAGCGGGAGCACAGATACGCAGTATTTT.

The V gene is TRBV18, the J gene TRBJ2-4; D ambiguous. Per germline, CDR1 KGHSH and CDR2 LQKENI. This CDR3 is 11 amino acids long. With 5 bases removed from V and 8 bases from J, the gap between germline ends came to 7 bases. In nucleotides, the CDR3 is TGTGCCAGCTCATCACTGGACATTCAGTACTTC. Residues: CASSSLDIQYF.

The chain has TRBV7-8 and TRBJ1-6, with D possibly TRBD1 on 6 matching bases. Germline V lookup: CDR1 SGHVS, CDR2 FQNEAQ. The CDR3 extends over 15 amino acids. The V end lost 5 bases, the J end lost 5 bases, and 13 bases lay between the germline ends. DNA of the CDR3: TGTGCCAGCAGCAACAGACAGGCCAATAATTCACCCCTCCACTTT. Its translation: CASSNRQANNSPLHF. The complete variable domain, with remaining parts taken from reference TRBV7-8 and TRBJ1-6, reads GAGVSQSPRYKVAKRGQDVALRCDPISGHVSLFWYQQALGQGPEFLTYFQNEAQLDKSGLPSDRFFAERPEGSVSTLKIQRTQQEDSAVYLCASSNRQANNSPLHFGNGTRLTVT.

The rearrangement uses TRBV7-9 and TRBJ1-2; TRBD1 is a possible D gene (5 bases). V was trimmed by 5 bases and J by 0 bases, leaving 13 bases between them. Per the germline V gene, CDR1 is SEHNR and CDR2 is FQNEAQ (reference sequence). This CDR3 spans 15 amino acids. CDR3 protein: CASSPPQAANYGYTF. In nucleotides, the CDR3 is TGTGCCAGCAGCCCCCCACAGGCAGCTAACTATGGCTACACCTTC.

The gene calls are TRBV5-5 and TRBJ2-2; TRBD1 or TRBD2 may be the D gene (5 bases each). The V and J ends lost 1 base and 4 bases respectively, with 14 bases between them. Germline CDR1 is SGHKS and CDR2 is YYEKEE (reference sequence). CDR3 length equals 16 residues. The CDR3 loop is CASSLRGDRSTGELFF. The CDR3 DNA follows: TGTGCCAGCAGCTTGAGAGGGGATCGTAGCACCGGGGAGCTGTTTTTT. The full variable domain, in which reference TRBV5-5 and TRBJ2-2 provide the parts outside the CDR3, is DAGVTQSPTHLIKTRGQQVTLRCSPISGHKSVSWYQQVLGQGPQFIFQYYEKEERGRGNFPDRFSARQFPNYSSELNVNALLLGDSALYLCASSLRGDRSTGELFFGEGSRLTVL.

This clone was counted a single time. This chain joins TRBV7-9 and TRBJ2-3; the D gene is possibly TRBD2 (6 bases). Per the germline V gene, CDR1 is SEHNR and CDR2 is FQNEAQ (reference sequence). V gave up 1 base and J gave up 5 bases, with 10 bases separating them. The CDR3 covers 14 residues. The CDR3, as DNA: TGTGCCAGCAGCTTAGGTGCTAGCGTAGATACGCAGTATTTT. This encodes CASSLGASVDTQYF. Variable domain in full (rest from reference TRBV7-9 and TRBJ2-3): DTGVSQNPRHKITKRGQNVTFRCDPISEHNRLYWYRQTLGQGPEFLTYFQNEAQLEKSRLLSDRFSAERPKGSFSTLEIQRTEQGDSAMYLCASSLGASVDTQYFGPGTRLTVL.

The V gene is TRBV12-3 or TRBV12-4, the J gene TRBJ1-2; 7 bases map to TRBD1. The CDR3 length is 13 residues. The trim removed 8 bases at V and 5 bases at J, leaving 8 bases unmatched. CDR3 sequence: CASRAAGGYGYTF. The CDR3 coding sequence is TGTGCCAGCCGGGCGGCAGGGGGTTATGGCTACACCTTC.

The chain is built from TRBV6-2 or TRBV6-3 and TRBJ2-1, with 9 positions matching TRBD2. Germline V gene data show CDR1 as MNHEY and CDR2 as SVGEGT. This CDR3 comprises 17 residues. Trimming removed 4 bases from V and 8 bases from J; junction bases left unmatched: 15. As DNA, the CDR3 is TGTGCCAGCAGTTCCCCTTTCGCGGGGGGGCCGGGGGATGAGCAGTTCTTC. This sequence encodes CASSSPFAGGPGDEQFF.

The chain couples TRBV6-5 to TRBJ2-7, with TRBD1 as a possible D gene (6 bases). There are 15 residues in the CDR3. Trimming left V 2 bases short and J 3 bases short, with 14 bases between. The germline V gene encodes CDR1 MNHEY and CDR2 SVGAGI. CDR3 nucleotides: TGTGCCAGCAGTTACAACAGGGTACCCTACTACGAGCAGTACTTC. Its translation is CASSYNRVPYYEQYF.

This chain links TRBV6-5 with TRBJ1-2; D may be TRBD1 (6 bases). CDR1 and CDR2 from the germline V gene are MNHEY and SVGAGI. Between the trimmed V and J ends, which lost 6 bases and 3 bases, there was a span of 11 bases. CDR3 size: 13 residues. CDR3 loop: CASRPTGHYGYTF. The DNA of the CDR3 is TGTGCCAGCAGGCCGACAGGACACTATGGCTACACCTTC.